These 32 T cell receptor beta chains were all obtained from the same sample, sequenced in a study of blood T cell repertoires in COVID-19. Sequencing used immunoSEQ multiplex PCR; TCRdb keeps in-frame clones, though not all of them. The sample has about 120,000 clones, around 86% seen once; the top ten hold roughly 11%. Input material: peripheral blood. The receptors originated from a man older than 75 with acute or convalescent COVID-19.

J is TRBJ1-3 and V is TRBV7-6; no firm D call. From germline, CDR1 is SGHVS and CDR2 FNYEAQ. V lost 5 bases to trimming and J lost 0 bases, with 17 bases between them. CDR3 length: 17 amino acids. The CDR3 here is CASSPLLFRSSGNTIYF. The CDR3 bases are TGTGCCAGCAGCCCCCTCCTCTTCCGCAGCTCTGGAAACACCATATATTTT.

The chain couples TRBV10-3 to TRBJ1-2, with TRBD1 matching over 8 bases. The germline gives CDR1 ENHRY, CDR2 SYGVKD. Trimming took 10 bases from V and 4 from J; bases not matched to a gene: 5. This CDR3 comprises 12 residues. CDR3 protein: CATGTGGYGYTF. The CDR3 DNA sequence: TGTGCCACCGGGACAGGCGGCTATGGCTACACCTTC.

The chain joins TRBV10-2 to TRBJ1-5; perhaps TRBD1 as D (5 bases). From germline, CDR1 is WSHSY and CDR2 SAAADI. The CDR3 is 13 residues long. Trimming removed 9 bases at V and 4 bases at J, with 13 bases between. CDR3: CASSNQGNQPQHF. The CDR3 DNA follows: TGCGCCAGTAGTAATCAGGGAAATCAGCCCCAGCATTTT.

The rearrangement links TRBV6-5 to TRBJ2-7; the match to TRBD1 covers 10 bases. The CDR3 totals 15 residues. The J segment lost 5 bases and the V segment lost 6 bases, leaving 10 bases of the junction unmatched. Germline V CDR1 and CDR2: MNHEY, SVGAGI. Here the CDR3 reads CASSSPGQGFNEQYF. CDR3 bases: TGTGCCAGCAGCTCCCCGGGACAGGGGTTCAACGAGCAGTACTTC.

This clone was seen a handful of times. The J gene is TRBJ1-4, the V gene TRBV5-6; TRBD1 is a possible D gene (6 bases). Germline-derived CDR1 and CDR2 are SGHDT and YYEEEE. CDR3 length equals 15 residues. V lost 4 bases, J lost 3 bases, and 13 bases lay in between. CDR3 sequence (DNA): TGTGCCAGCAGCGGATCAGGGGAGCCTAATGAAAAACTGTTTTTT. Its translation is CASSGSGEPNEKLFF.

This clone appeared a single time. CDR3 DNA sequence: TGCAGCGTTGAAGTTAGGGGGCGGTGGGTAGACATTCAGTACTTC. Residues: CSVEVRGRWVDIQYF. V gene TRBV29-1 combines with J gene TRBJ2-4; 7 bases line up with TRBD1. Looked up from germline, CDR1 is SQVTM and CDR2 is ANQGSEA. The J segment lost 8 bases and the V segment lost 1 base, leaving 11 bases of the junction unmatched. The CDR3 totals 15 residues.

The chain links TRBV5-1 to TRBJ2-7; TRBD1 matches at 7 bases. The CDR3 is 15 amino acids. CDR1 SGHRS and CDR2 YFSETQ come from the germline V gene. V shed 4 bases and J 7 bases; nucleotides not matched to a gene: 14. CDR3 protein: CASSRETGYPGEQYF. The CDR3 DNA follows: TGCGCCAGCAGCAGAGAGACAGGGTATCCGGGGGAGCAGTACTTC.

The chain joins TRBV10-2 to TRBJ2-5; D gene uncertain. Per germline, CDR1 WSHSY and CDR2 SAAADI. This CDR3 contains 14 residues. V lost 8 bases and J 4 bases, leaving 17 bases between the germline ends. CDR3 residues: CASSPHGEPETQYF. CDR3 coding DNA: TGCGCCAGCTCCCCCCACGGTGAGCCAGAGACCCAGTACTTC.

This chain joins TRBV9 and TRBJ2-1, with D possibly matching TRBD2 (6 bases). V lost 0 bases and J lost 7, with 11 bases in between. The CDR3 extends over 14 amino acids. The germline gives CDR1 SGDLS, CDR2 YYNGEE. CDR3 amino acids: CASSVELARNEQFF. CDR3 DNA sequence: TGTGCCAGCAGCGTAGAACTAGCAAGGAATGAGCAGTTCTTC.

V usage is TRBV27 and J usage is TRBJ2-3; TRBD1 matches 11 bases. The CDR3 totals 16 residues. The V gene's germline CDR1 is MNHEY and CDR2 SMNVEV (reference sequence). V shed 3 bases, J shed 5 bases, and the junction held 7 bases outside the gene matches. The CDR3: CASSFADRGPIDTQYF. Here the CDR3 DNA reads TGTGCCAGCAGTTTTGCGGACAGGGGGCCCATAGATACGCAGTATTTT.

V and J are TRBV5-3 and TRBJ2-3; perhaps TRBD1 as D (6 bases). TRBV5-3 is placed among ORFs of uncertain function. The CDR3 has 14 residues. Trimming pared 0 bases from V and 6 bases from J, leaving 11 bases between. CDR3 nucleotides: TGTGCCAGAAGCTTGGCCGCAGGGGAGGATACGCAGTATTTT. Its translation is CARSLAAGEDTQYF.

The chain carries TRBV12-3 or TRBV12-4 and TRBJ1-1, with D maybe TRBD1 (6 bases). The V end lost 3 bases, the J end lost 4 bases, and 9 bases lay between the germline ends. The CDR3 contains 13 residues. The CDR3 loop is CASSFRGTTEAFF. The CDR3 nucleotides are TGTGCCAGCAGTTTCAGGGGAACCACTGAAGCTTTCTTT.

The chain links TRBV5-1 to TRBJ1-5; TRBD1 is a possible D gene (5 bases). The germline CDR1 and CDR2 sequences are SGHRS and YFSETQ. V was trimmed by 0 bases and J by 5 bases, leaving 15 bases between them. This CDR3 has 16 residues. The CDR3 is CASSLGAQTGDQPQHF. The CDR3 nucleotides are TGCGCCAGCAGCTTGGGGGCTCAAACGGGGGATCAGCCCCAGCATTTT.

This clone was seen a single time. The J gene is TRBJ2-1, the V gene TRBV3-1 (or the pseudogene TRBV3-2); weak D call: TRBD1 (7 bases). The V end was cut by 8 bases, the J end by 7 bases, with 15 bases between. This CDR3 has 13 amino acids. From germline, CDR1 is LGHDT and CDR2 YNNKEL (reference sequence). CDR3 coding DNA: TGTGCCAGCCGGGGGAAGGGGGCGAATGAGCAGTTCTTC. Translation gives CASRGKGANEQFF.

The rearrangement links TRBV13 to TRBJ2-3; no firm D call. In germline, CDR1 is PRHDT, CDR2 FYEKMQ (reference sequence). The CDR3 runs to 15 residues. V lost 3 bases to trimming and J lost 2 bases, with 12 bases between them. CDR3 sequence reads: CASSLARYFTDTQYF. Here the CDR3 DNA reads TGTGCCAGCAGCTTGGCGCGGTATTTCACAGATACGCAGTATTTT. The whole variable domain, filled in from reference TRBV13 and TRBJ2-3, reads AAGVIQSPRHLIKEKRETATLKCYPIPRHDTVYWYQQGPGQDPQFLISFYEKMQSDKGSIPDRFSAQQFSDYHSELNMSSLELGDSALYFCASSLARYFTDTQYFGPGTRLTVL.

This clone came up once. The genes are TRBV19 and TRBJ1-2, with D tentatively TRBD1 (5 bases). CDR1 is LNHDA and CDR2 is SQIVND in the germline V gene (reference sequence). The CDR3 has 12 residues. The germline V and J ends were trimmed by 6 bases and 3 bases, with 8 bases remaining between them. CDR3 loop: CASRGQYYGYTF. As DNA, the CDR3 is TGTGCCAGTAGGGGGCAATACTATGGCTACACCTTC. Full variable domain (outside the CDR3, taken from reference TRBV19 and TRBJ1-2): DGGITQSPKYLFRKEGQNVTLSCEQNLNHDAMYWYRQDPGQGLRLIYYSQIVNDFQKGDIAEGYSVSREKKESFPLTVTSAQKNPTAFYLCASRGQYYGYTFGSGTRLTVV.

The chain couples TRBV16 to TRBJ1-1; D is perhaps TRBD1 (5 bases). The V end was cut by 6 bases, the J end by 0 bases, with 14 bases between. In germline, CDR1 is KGHSY, CDR2 FQNENV. This CDR3 is 15 amino acids long. CDR3 nucleotide sequence: TGTGCCAGCAGTAGTTACAGGACCATGAACACTGAAGCTTTCTTT. Translated: CASSSYRTMNTEAFF.

The chain employs TRBV7-8 and TRBJ1-1; the D is unclear. V was pared by 3 bases and J by 1 base, with 9 bases between. Germline V gene sequence: CDR1 SGHVS, CDR2 FQNEAQ. This CDR3 comprises 14 residues. In DNA, the CDR3 is TGTGCCAGCAGCTTCCAGAATACGAACACTGAAGCTTTCTTT. This codes for CASSFQNTNTEAFF.

This sequence joins TRBV28 and TRBJ2-2, with 9 bases that match TRBD2. The CDR3 covers 14 residues. After removal of 5 bases from V and 5 bases from J, the junction contained 3 bases not matched to a gene. Germline assignment: CDR1 MDHEN and CDR2 SYDVKM. In nucleotides, the CDR3 is TGTGCCAGCAGTCGCGGGGGGGTGACCGGGGAGCTGTTTTTT. It codes for CASSRGGVTGELFF.

The CDR3 DNA sequence: TGTGCCAGCAGTTACGATTTTGGGGGAGGGGGAGCTTTCTTT. This gives the protein CASSYDFGGGGAFF. The rearrangement uses TRBV6-5 and TRBJ1-1, with D maybe TRBD1 (6 bases). CDR1 MNHEY and CDR2 SVGAGI come from the germline V gene. The ends were cut back, 2 bases at V and 10 bases at J, with 17 bases in the middle. The CDR3 is 14 amino acids.

The rearrangement uses TRBV28 and TRBJ2-7; 12 bases line up with TRBD2. The CDR3 is made up of 15 amino acids. J lost 3 bases, V lost 7 bases, and 7 bases had no gene match. In germline, CDR1 is MDHEN, CDR2 SYDVKM. Here the CDR3 reads CASTPGTSGFYEQYF. The CDR3 bases are TGTGCCAGCACCCCGGGGACTAGCGGGTTCTACGAGCAGTACTTC.

The V gene is TRBV7-9, the J gene TRBJ2-7; possibly TRBD1 for D (6 bases). The germline V gene has CDR1 SEHNR and CDR2 FQNEAQ (reference sequence). With 2 bases removed from V and 1 base from J, the gap between germline ends came to 9 bases. The CDR3 runs to 14 residues. The CDR3 DNA is TGTGCCAGCAGCTTAAATGGACAGTCCTACGAGCAGTACTTC. It encodes CASSLNGQSYEQYF.

This clone was seen a single time. V and J are TRBV6-7 and TRBJ2-7; D perhaps matches TRBD1 (6 bases). TRBV6-7 qualifies as an ORF whose function is uncertain. V lost 7 bases to trimming and J lost 3 bases, with 13 bases between them. The CDR3 spans 13 residues. The DNA for the CDR3 is TGTGCCAGCATTTCCAGGGGAAGCTACGAGCAGTACTTC. Amino acids: CASISRGSYEQYF.

This clone was seen a few times. V gene TRBV10-1 combines with J gene TRBJ2-5; D might be TRBD1 (8 bases). The CDR3 spans 17 residues. Germline lookup yields CDR1 WNHNN and CDR2 SYGVQD (reference sequence). With 6 bases removed from V and 4 bases from J, the gap between germline ends came to 24 bases. The CDR3 is CASSQTGEGTSRETQYF. CDR3 nucleotide sequence: TGCGCCAGCAGCCAGACAGGGGAGGGCACGTCGCGAGAGACCCAGTACTTC.

The chain recombines TRBV29-1 with TRBJ1-3, with D possibly being TRBD1 (6 bases). The CDR3 loop spans 13 amino acids. CDR1 is SQVTM and CDR2 is ANQGSEA in the germline V gene. V shed 7 bases and J shed 6 bases, with 16 bases lying between them. Here the CDR3 DNA reads TGCAGCGCAACTCCGGGACAAGCAAACACCATATATTTT. Protein product: CSATPGQANTIYF. The full variable domain, rest sourced from reference TRBV29-1 and TRBJ1-3, is SAVISQKPSRDICQRGTSLTIQCQVDSQVTMMFWYRQQPGQSLTLIATANQGSEATYESGFVIDKFPISRPNLTFSTLTVSNMSPEDSSIYLCSATPGQANTIYFGEGSWLTVV.

This sequence joins TRBV7-2 and TRBJ1-6; no clear D. Between the trimmed V and J ends, which lost 2 bases and 10 bases, there was a span of 12 bases. The CDR3 is 14 residues long. Germline V gene data show CDR1 as SGHTA and CDR2 as FQGNSA. The CDR3, as DNA: TGTGCCAGCAGCTTAAGAATTGAGTGGTCACCCCTCCACTTT. This translates into CASSLRIEWSPLHF.

The rearrangement links TRBV30 to TRBJ1-2; D gene uncertain. Trimming shortened V by 2 bases and J by 6 bases, and 7 bases separated the two germline ends. Germline CDR1 GTSNPN, CDR2 SVGIG (reference sequence). The CDR3 length is 11 residues. The CDR3 sequence: CAWSRGDGYTF. For the CDR3, the DNA is TGTGCCTGGAGTCGAGGAGATGGCTACACCTTC.

The rearrangement joins TRBV5-4 to TRBJ2-3, with 8 nucleotides matching TRBD1. The trim removed 3 bases at V and 4 bases at J, leaving 4 bases unmatched. The CDR3 extends over 14 amino acids. Germline loops: CDR1 SGHNT, CDR2 YYREEE (reference sequence). DNA for the CDR3: TGTGCCAGCAGCTCGGAGACAGGGGCAGATACGCAGTATTTT. Amino acid sequence: CASSSETGADTQYF.

This clone showed up just once. V usage is TRBV6-5 and J usage is TRBJ1-4; a possible D gene is TRBD1 (6 bases). The CDR3 has 14 amino acids. Germline CDR1 and CDR2: MNHEY and SVGAGI. Between the trimmed V and J ends, which lost 7 bases and 7 bases, there was a span of 16 bases. The CDR3 DNA sequence: TGTGCCAGCACCGAGGGGGGGGCTAGTGAAAAACTGTTTTTT. As protein: CASTEGGASEKLFF.

The chain combines TRBV6-1 with TRBJ1-5, with 10 bases that match TRBD1. The CDR3 extends over 16 amino acids. From germline, CDR1 is MNHNS and CDR2 SASEGT. V trimming: 2 bases; J trimming: 5 bases; junction bases outside the gene matches: 6. The CDR3 DNA reads TGTGCCAGCAGTGAAAACCGGGACAGGGGAGATCAGCCCCAGCATTTT. Translated: CASSENRDRGDQPQHF.

The chain has TRBV5-1 and TRBJ2-1, with 15 bases matching TRBD2. Per the germline V gene, CDR1 is SGHRS and CDR2 is YFSETQ. V lost 4 bases and J lost 5; bases outside the gene matches: 7. The CDR3 length is 17 residues. CDR3 in DNA: TGCGCCAGCAGCGCGGGACTAGCGGGAGGCTCACACAATGAGCAGTTCTTC. This translates into CASSAGLAGGSHNEQFF.

The table lists this clone with many counts. The V gene is TRBV5-5, the J gene TRBJ2-7; D perhaps matches TRBD1 (5 bases). Trimming cost V 1 base and J 2 bases, with 13 bases left between them. Germline V gives CDR1 SGHKS, CDR2 YYEKEE (reference sequence). The CDR3 totals 15 residues. The CDR3 DNA is TGTGCCAGCAGCTTGTACAATCAGGGCCCCTACGAGCAGTACTTC. Amino acid sequence: CASSLYNQGPYEQYF.